The 29 T cell receptor beta chains in this list originate from one sample, sequenced in a study of shared clonotypes between healthy human individuals. Libraries were prepared by immunoSEQ multiplex PCR; TCRdb keeps only in-frame clonotypes and omits some of them. There are about 1.5 million clones in the sample; approximately 98% occur only once, and roughly 0.4% lies in the top ten. Sequenced material: naive CD4+ T cells sorted from blood. This sample's subset: CD45RA+ positively selected. The receptors originated from a man under 40 in good health.

This sequence joins TRBV5-4 and TRBJ2-1, with D perhaps matching TRBD2 (6 bases). With 5 bases removed from V and 8 bases from J, the gap between germline ends came to 20 bases. The CDR3 runs 15 residues. Germline CDR1 reads SGHNT; CDR2 reads YYREEE (reference sequence). CDR3 amino acids: CASSFRLVSTDEQFF. The DNA for the CDR3 is TGTGCCAGCAGTTTCCGACTAGTAAGTACGGATGAGCAGTTCTTC.

The chain employs TRBV6-5 and TRBJ1-1; D unresolved. Trimming took 11 bases from V and 1 from J, leaving 8 bases between them. Germline assignment: CDR1 MNHEY and CDR2 SVGAGI. This CDR3 has 11 amino acids. CDR3 DNA: TGTGCCGTCAAGGGGAACACTGAAGCTTTCTTT. Translating gives CAVKGNTEAFF.

V and J are TRBV30 and TRBJ2-7; 8 nucleotides agree with TRBD1. Trimming removed 4 bases from V and 9 bases from J; junction bases left unmatched: 5. Germline loops: CDR1 GTSNPN, CDR2 SVGIG (reference sequence). The CDR3 spans 11 residues. The chain's CDR3 is CAWTTGVGQYF. CDR3 DNA sequence: TGTGCCTGGACGACAGGGGTAGGGCAGTACTTC.

V and J are TRBV5-6 and TRBJ2-7; no reliable D call. V shed 0 bases and J shed 4 bases, with 8 bases lying between them. CDR3 length: 13 amino acids. The V gene's germline CDR1 is SGHDT and CDR2 YYEEEE. CDR3 sequence: CASSLALKYEQYF. CDR3 coding DNA: TGTGCCAGCAGCTTGGCCCTGAAATACGAGCAGTACTTC.

The rearrangement links TRBV15 to TRBJ2-3; no definite D call. Trimming stripped 1 base from V and 7 bases from J, with 6 bases between. This CDR3 spans 12 amino acids. Per germline, CDR1 LNHNV and CDR2 YYDKDF (reference sequence). The CDR3 here is CATSRVRNTQYF. For the CDR3, the DNA is TGTGCCACCAGCAGAGTTCGGAATACGCAGTATTTT.

V and J are TRBV27 and TRBJ2-1, with TRBD2 matching 11 bases. V shed 2 bases, J shed 5 bases, and the junction held 5 bases outside the gene matches. CDR1 and CDR2 from the germline V gene are MNHEY and SMNVEV (reference sequence). This CDR3 has 16 amino acids. This CDR3 reads CASSLAGLAEDNEQFF. Here the CDR3 DNA reads TGTGCCAGCAGTTTAGCGGGACTAGCGGAAGACAATGAGCAGTTCTTC.

The chain employs TRBV4-1 and TRBJ2-3, with D perhaps assigned TRBD1 or TRBD2 (5 bases each). The CDR3 contains 14 residues. V was shortened by 3 bases and J by 5 bases, with 12 bases between the two germline ends. CDR1 and CDR2 from the germline V gene are MGHRA and YSYEKL. CDR3 in amino acids: CASSQAGTRDTQYF. CDR3 DNA sequence: TGCGCCAGCAGCCAGGCCGGGACCCGAGATACGCAGTATTTT.

The chain employs TRBV2 and TRBJ2-2; D is possibly TRBD2 (6 bases). With 4 bases removed from V and 3 bases from J, the gap between germline ends came to 18 bases. The CDR3 length is 17 residues. CDR1 and CDR2 from the germline V gene are SNHLY and FYNNEI. This CDR3 is CASSGGGTSRYTGELFF. In DNA form, the CDR3 reads TGTGCCAGCAGTGGTGGGGGAACTAGCAGATACACCGGGGAGCTGTTTTTT.

The J gene is TRBJ2-3, the V gene TRBV28; the match to TRBD2 covers 9 bases. Trimming removed 3 bases from V and 4 bases from J; junction bases left unmatched: 5. The CDR3 runs to 15 residues. The germline gives CDR1 MDHEN, CDR2 SYDVKM. CDR3 residues: CASSFRREGPDTQYF. CDR3 coding DNA: TGTGCCAGCAGTTTCAGGCGGGAGGGGCCAGATACGCAGTATTTT.

The chain recombines TRBV6-1 with TRBJ1-2; possible D gene TRBD1, 5 bases. CDR3 length equals 14 residues. Germline V gene data show CDR1 as MNHNS and CDR2 as SASEGT. Trimming removed 6 bases from V and 0 bases from J, with 11 bases in between. The DNA for the CDR3 is TGTGCCAGCAGCGAGGTCAGGGCTAACTATGGCTACACCTTC. Its protein is CASSEVRANYGYTF.

This clone was found once. The chain uses TRBV10-1 and TRBJ2-7; 11 bases are a match to TRBD1. CDR3 length: 14 amino acids. J lost 6 bases, V lost 6 bases, and 7 bases had no gene match. Germline loops: CDR1 WNHNN, CDR2 SYGVQD (reference sequence). CDR3 in DNA: TGCGCCAGCAGCTACCGGGACAGGGGGAGCGAGCAGTACTTC. It yields the protein CASSYRDRGSEQYF.

The CDR3 coding sequence is TGTGCCAGCAGCCCCCCCGGTGGCAGTTCCTACGAGCAGTACTTC. Translating it yields CASSPPGGSSYEQYF. The chain has TRBV11-2 and TRBJ2-7; no clear D. CDR3 size: 15 residues. V was pared by 5 bases and J by 1 base, with 15 bases between. Germline loops: CDR1 SGHAT, CDR2 FQNNGV.

This clone was recorded only once. This chain uses TRBV5-4 with TRBJ2-5; D remains ambiguous. The CDR3 length is 14 residues. Trimming cost V 4 bases and J 4 bases, with 14 bases left between them. Looked up from germline, CDR1 is SGHNT and CDR2 is YYREEE (reference sequence). CDR3 residues: CASSRTGIGETQYF. The CDR3 DNA reads TGTGCCAGCAGCCGGACGGGCATAGGAGAGACCCAGTACTTC.

J is TRBJ1-3 and V is TRBV29-1; D is uncertain. V was clipped by 5 bases and J by 0 bases, with 5 bases between them. The CDR3 length is 12 residues. The V gene's germline CDR1 is SQVTM and CDR2 ANQGSEA. For the CDR3, the DNA is TGCAGCGTTAGACGCTCTGGAAACACCATATATTTT. Its protein is CSVRRSGNTIYF. The full variable domain, in which reference TRBV29-1 and TRBJ1-3 provide the parts outside the CDR3, is SAVISQKPSRDICQRGTSLTIQCQVDSQVTMMFWYRQQPGQSLTLIATANQGSEATYESGFVIDKFPISRPNLTFSTLTVSNMSPEDSSIYLCSVRRSGNTIYFGEGSWLTVV.

This chain joins TRBV5-1 and TRBJ2-1; D is possibly TRBD1 (6 bases). The V end was cut by 0 bases, the J end by 3 bases, with 10 bases between. CDR3 size: 15 residues. The V gene's germline CDR1 is SGHRS and CDR2 YFSETQ. The CDR3 sequence is CASSLAGDIYNEQFF. In DNA, the CDR3 is TGCGCCAGCAGCTTGGCAGGGGATATCTACAATGAGCAGTTCTTC.

The chain carries TRBV5-6 and TRBJ2-7; 7 bases are a match to TRBD2. Trimming removed 6 bases from V and 6 bases from J; junction bases left unmatched: 12. Germline V gives CDR1 SGHDT, CDR2 YYEEEE. CDR3 length: 14 residues. The CDR3 bases are TGTGCCAGCACCCAACAGCGGGATGGGCGCGAGCAGTACTTC. Its protein is CASTQQRDGREQYF.

This chain connects TRBV7-9 to TRBJ2-7; tentatively, D is TRBD1 or TRBD2 (5 bases each). This CDR3 has 14 amino acids. Germline V gives CDR1 SEHNR, CDR2 FQNEAQ (reference sequence). Deletions cut 3 bases from V and 6 bases from J, with 15 bases between. The CDR3 sequence is CASSFYRSGLEQYF. In DNA, the CDR3 is TGTGCCAGCAGCTTTTACAGGTCGGGGCTCGAGCAGTACTTC.

The chain links TRBV19 to TRBJ2-1; D call uncertain. The CDR3 covers 16 residues. The germline V gene has CDR1 LNHDA and CDR2 SQIVND (reference sequence). Trimming took off 5 bases at V and 6 bases at J, with 20 bases between the two ends. The CDR3 DNA sequence: TGTGCCAGTAGTCCCTCTGACTCACTTTGGTTCAATGAGCAGTTCTTC. Protein sequence: CASSPSDSLWFNEQFF.

This chain connects TRBV7-9 to TRBJ2-7, with a possible D match to TRBD1 (6 bases). From germline, CDR1 is SEHNR and CDR2 FQNEAQ (reference sequence). Trimming pared 10 bases from V and 3 bases from J, leaving 19 bases between. This CDR3 has 14 residues. CDR3 in DNA: TGTGCCACTCCCCGGGACAACCTTTTCTACGAGCAGTACTTC. Its translation: CATPRDNLFYEQYF. Together with reference TRBV7-9 and TRBJ2-7, the CDR3 gives the full variable domain: DTGVSQNPRHKITKRGQNVTFRCDPISEHNRLYWYRQTLGQGPEFLTYFQNEAQLEKSRLLSDRFSAERPKGSFSTLEIQRTEQGDSAMYLCATPRDNLFYEQYFGPGTRLTVT.

The CDR3 region is CSVEKDRDTQYF. CDR3 nucleotide sequence: TGCAGCGTTGAGAAGGATCGGGATACGCAGTATTTT. The chain employs TRBV29-1 and TRBJ2-3, with D unresolved. V lost 3 bases, J lost 6 bases, and 10 bases lay in between. The CDR3 consists of 12 residues. The germline V gene encodes CDR1 SQVTM and CDR2 ANQGSEA.

The rearrangement joins TRBV12-1 to TRBJ1-4. TRBV12-1 is a pseudogene locus. This CDR3 has 14 residues. DNA for the CDR3: TGTGCCAGCAGCTTTGGGGGTGGTGGGGAAAAACTGTTTTTT. This translates into CASSFGGGGEKLFF.

The rearrangement uses TRBV11-2 and TRBJ2-2; no firm D call. Germline V gene sequence: CDR1 SGHAT, CDR2 FQNNGV. V was trimmed by 5 bases and J by 5 bases, leaving 21 bases between them. The CDR3 totals 17 residues. CDR3 in DNA: TGTGCCAGCAGCACAACCGTCAGGCCCCGTGGGACCGGGGAGCTGTTTTTT. Translating gives CASSTTVRPRGTGELFF.

The DNA for the CDR3 is TGTGCCAGTAGTATCAAGCCCGACAGGGGCTACACCTTC. It specifies CASSIKPDRGYTF. The chain uses TRBV19 and TRBJ1-2; D is perhaps TRBD1 (6 bases). The germline CDR1 and CDR2 sequences are LNHDA and SQIVND (reference sequence). V was clipped by 3 bases and J by 8 bases, with 13 bases between them. The CDR3 runs 13 residues.

V usage is TRBV7-2 and J usage is TRBJ1-5; no reliable D call. CDR3 size: 15 residues. The V end lost 0 bases, the J end lost 4 bases, and 10 bases lay between the germline ends. Germline values: CDR1 SGHTA, CDR2 FQGNSA. CDR3 in DNA: TGTGCCAGCAGCTTAGCGGGAGTCTCAAATCAGCCCCAGCATTTT. Its translation is CASSLAGVSNQPQHF.

With regard to this clone: The sample carries other DNA sequences with the same CDR3. This chain joins TRBV18 and TRBJ2-1; TRBD2 aligns across 13 bases. V lost 3 bases, J lost 7 bases, and 3 bases stayed unmatched. This CDR3 has 15 amino acids. Germline CDR1 is KGHSH and CDR2 is LQKENI. CDR3: CASSPTSGRLNEQFF. The CDR3 DNA is TGTGCCAGCTCACCGACTAGCGGGAGGCTTAATGAGCAGTTCTTC.

The chain links TRBV6-8 to TRBJ2-7; TRBD2 matches at 8 bases. Germline V CDR1 and CDR2: MNHGY, SAAAGT. Trimming cost V 5 bases and J 4 bases; bases outside gene matches: 22. The CDR3 has 19 residues. The CDR3 here is CASSALMEREFPLLYEQYF. The CDR3 DNA reads as TGTGCCAGCAGTGCCCTGATGGAGCGGGAGTTCCCTCTCTTATACGAGCAGTACTTC.

This chain uses TRBV19 with TRBJ1-2, with a possible D match to TRBD1 (6 bases). Germline CDR1 LNHDA, CDR2 SQIVND (reference sequence). Trimming took off 3 bases at V and 5 bases at J, with 13 bases between the two ends. The CDR3 has 14 amino acids. The CDR3 coding sequence is TGTGCCAGTAGTATTGGGGGGCTGTCTTATGGCTACACCTTC. Protein: CASSIGGLSYGYTF.

The chain joins TRBV19 to TRBJ2-7, with 7 positions matching TRBD1. The V and J ends lost 4 bases and 9 bases, in that order; junction bases with no gene match: 12. The CDR3 has 14 amino acids. Germline CDR1 reads LNHDA; CDR2 reads SQIVND (reference sequence). CDR3 nucleotides: TGTGCCAGTAGTACGACAGGGACCCCCGGATGGCAGTACTTC. Translated: CASSTTGTPGWQYF. Complete variable domain (other parts from reference TRBV19 and TRBJ2-7): DGGITQSPKYLFRKEGQNVTLSCEQNLNHDAMYWYRQDPGQGLRLIYYSQIVNDFQKGDIAEGYSVSREKKESFPLTVTSAQKNPTAFYLCASSTTGTPGWQYFGPGTRLTVT.

The chain recombines TRBV5-8 with TRBJ2-1, with D tentatively TRBD1 (6 bases). The CDR3 runs to 16 residues. Germline CDR1 is SGHTS and CDR2 is YDEGEE. Trimming removed 0 bases at V and 2 bases at J, with 12 bases between. In DNA form, the CDR3 reads TGTGCCAGCAGCTTGGGTGGGACACCAGCCTACAATGAGCAGTTCTTC. Translation: CASSLGGTPAYNEQFF.